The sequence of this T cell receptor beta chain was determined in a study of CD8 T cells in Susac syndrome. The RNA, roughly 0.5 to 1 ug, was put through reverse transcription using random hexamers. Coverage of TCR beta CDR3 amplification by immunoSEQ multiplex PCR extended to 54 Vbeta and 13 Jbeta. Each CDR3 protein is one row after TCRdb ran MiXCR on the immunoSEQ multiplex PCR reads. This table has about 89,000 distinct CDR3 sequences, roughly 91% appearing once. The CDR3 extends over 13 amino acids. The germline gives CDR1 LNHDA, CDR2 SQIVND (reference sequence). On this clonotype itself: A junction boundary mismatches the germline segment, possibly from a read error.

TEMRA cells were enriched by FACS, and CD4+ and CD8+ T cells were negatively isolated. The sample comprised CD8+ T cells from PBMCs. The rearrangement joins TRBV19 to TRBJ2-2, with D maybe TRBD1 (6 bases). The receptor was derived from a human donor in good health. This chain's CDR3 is CASRIQGTEELFF. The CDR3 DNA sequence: TGTGCCAGTAGGATACAGGGAACCGAGGAGCTGTTTTTT.